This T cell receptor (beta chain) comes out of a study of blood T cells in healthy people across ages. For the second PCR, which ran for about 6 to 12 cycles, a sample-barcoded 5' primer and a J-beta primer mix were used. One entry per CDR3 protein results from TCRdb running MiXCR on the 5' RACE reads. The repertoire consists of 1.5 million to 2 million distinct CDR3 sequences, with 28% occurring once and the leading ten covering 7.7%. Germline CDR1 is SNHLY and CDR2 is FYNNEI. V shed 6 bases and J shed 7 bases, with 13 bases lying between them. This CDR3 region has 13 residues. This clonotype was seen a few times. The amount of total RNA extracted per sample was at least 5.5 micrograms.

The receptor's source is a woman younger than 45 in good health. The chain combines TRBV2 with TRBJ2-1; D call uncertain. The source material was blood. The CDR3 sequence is CASRRNPANEQFF. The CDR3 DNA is TGTGCCAGCAGGCGTAACCCGGCAAATGAGCAGTTCTTC.